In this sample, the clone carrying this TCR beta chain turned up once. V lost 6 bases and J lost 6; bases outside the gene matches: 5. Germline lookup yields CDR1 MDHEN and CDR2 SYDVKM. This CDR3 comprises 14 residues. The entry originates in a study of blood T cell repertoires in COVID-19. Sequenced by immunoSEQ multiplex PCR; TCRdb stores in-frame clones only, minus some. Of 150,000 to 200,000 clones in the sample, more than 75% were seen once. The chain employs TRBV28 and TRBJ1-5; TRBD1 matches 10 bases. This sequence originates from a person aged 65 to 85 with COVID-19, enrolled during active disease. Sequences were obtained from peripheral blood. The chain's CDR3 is CASRQDRGVQPQHF. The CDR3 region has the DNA TGTGCCAGCAGACAGGACAGGGGGGTTCAGCCCCAGCATTTT.